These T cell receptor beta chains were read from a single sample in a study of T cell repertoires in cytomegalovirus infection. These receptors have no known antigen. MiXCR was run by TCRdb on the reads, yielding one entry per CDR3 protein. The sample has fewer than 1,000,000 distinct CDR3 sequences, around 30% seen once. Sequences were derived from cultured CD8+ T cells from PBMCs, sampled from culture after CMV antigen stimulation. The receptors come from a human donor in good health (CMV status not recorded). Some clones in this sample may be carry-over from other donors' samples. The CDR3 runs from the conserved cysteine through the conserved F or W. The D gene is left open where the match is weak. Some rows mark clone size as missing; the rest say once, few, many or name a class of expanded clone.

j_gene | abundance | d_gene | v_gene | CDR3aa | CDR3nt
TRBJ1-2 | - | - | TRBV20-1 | CSAREISGTGFGYGYTF | TGCAGTGCTAGAGAGATTAGCGGAACAGGGTTCGGCTATGGCTACACCTTC
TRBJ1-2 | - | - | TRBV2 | CASSAGGVGHTF | TGTGCCAGCAGTGCTGGAGGGGTAGGCCACACCTTC
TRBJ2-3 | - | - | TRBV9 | CASSSRGGSSTDTQYF | TGTGCCAGCAGCTCCAGAGGGGGATCTAGCACAGATACGCAGTATTTT
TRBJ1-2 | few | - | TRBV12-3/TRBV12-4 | CASSYWPLGTYGYTF | TGTGCCAGCAGTTACTGGCCATTGGGGACCTATGGCTACACCTTC
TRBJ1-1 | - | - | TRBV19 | CASSILGDMNTEAFF | TGTGCCAGTAGTATTCTCGGGGATATGAACACTGAAGCTTTCTTT
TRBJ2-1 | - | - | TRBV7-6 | CASSKGGEQFF | TGTGCCAGCAGCAAGGGGGGTGAGCAGTTCTTC
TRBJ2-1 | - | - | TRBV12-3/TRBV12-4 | CASTRSGGDEQFF | TGTGCCAGCACCCGATCGGGGGGCGATGAGCAGTTCTTC
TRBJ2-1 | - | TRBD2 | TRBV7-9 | CASSLLGGSPNEQFF | TGTGCCAGCAGCTTACTCGGGGGGTCCCCCAATGAGCAGTTCTTC
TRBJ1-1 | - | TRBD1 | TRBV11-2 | CASSFWSDRGSTEAFF | TGTGCCAGCAGCTTTTGGTCTGACAGGGGATCCACTGAAGCTTTCTTT
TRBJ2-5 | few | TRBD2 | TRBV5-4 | CASSLVAGGAEETQYF | TGTGCCAGCAGCCTGGTAGCGGGGGGGGCGGAAGAGACCCAGTACTTC
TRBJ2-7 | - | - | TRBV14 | CASSQIGVSYEQYF | TGTGCCAGCAGCCAAATTGGAGTCTCCTACGAGCAGTACTTC
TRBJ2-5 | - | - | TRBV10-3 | CAISVTGGPNGETQYF | TGTGCCATCAGTGTGACCGGGGGGCCCAATGGAGAGACCCAGTACTTC
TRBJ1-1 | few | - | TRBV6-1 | CASSVWRDVEAFF | TGTGCCAGCAGTGTGTGGAGGGACGTTGAAGCTTTCTTT
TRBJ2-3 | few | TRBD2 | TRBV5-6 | CASSFGRGGPDTQYF | TGTGCCAGCAGCTTTGGGCGGGGGGGCCCAGATACGCAGTATTTT
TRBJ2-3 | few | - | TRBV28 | CASSPFEGPDTQYF | TGTGCCAGCAGTCCATTTGAGGGGCCAGATACGCAGTATTTT
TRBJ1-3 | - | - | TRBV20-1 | CSARYLKGSSGNTIYF | TGCAGTGCTAGATACCTCAAGGGCTCTTCTGGAAACACCATATATTTT
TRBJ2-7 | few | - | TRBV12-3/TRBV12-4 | CASRQGYLGSYEQYF | TGTGCCAGCAGGCAAGGCTACCTGGGGTCCTACGAGCAGTACTTC
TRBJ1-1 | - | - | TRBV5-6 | CASSLDRFEAFF | TGTGCCAGCAGCCTAGACAGATTTGAAGCTTTCTTT
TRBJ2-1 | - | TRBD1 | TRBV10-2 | CASSGTGNADEQFF | TGCGCCAGCAGTGGGACAGGGAACGCCGATGAGCAGTTCTTC
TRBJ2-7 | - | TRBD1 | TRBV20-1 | CSAWDRVVDEQYF | TGCAGTGCTTGGGACAGGGTTGTCGACGAGCAGTACTTC
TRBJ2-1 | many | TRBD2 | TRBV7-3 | CASSGSGGDGNEQFF | TGTGCCAGCAGCGGAAGCGGGGGTGACGGCAATGAGCAGTTCTTC
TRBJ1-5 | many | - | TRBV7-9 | CASSDHLGGHSNQPQHF | TGTGCCAGCAGCGACCACCTCGGGGGACATAGCAATCAGCCCCAGCATTTT
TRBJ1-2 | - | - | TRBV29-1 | CSVELSYGYTF | TGCAGCGTTGAATTGTCGTATGGCTACACCTTC
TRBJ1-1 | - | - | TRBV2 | CASSRLDTSNTEAFF | TGTGCCAGCAGCCGGTTGGACACATCGAACACTGAAGCTTTCTTT
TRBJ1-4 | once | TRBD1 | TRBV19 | CASSIGGGAGEKLFF | TGTGCCAGTAGTATTGGAGGGGGCGCGGGTGAAAAACTGTTTTTT
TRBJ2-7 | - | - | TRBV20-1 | CSASPGSYEQYF | TGCAGTGCTTCACCGGGCTCCTACGAGCAGTACTTC
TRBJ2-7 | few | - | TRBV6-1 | CASTVSYEQYF | TGTGCCAGCACCGTTTCCTACGAGCAGTACTTC
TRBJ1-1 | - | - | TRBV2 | CATIGTEAFF | TGTGCCACCATAGGGACTGAAGCTTTCTTT
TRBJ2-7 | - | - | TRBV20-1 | CSARDRAGTVRYEQHF | TGCAGTGCTAGAGATCGGGCGGGGACAGTAAGATACGAGCAGCACTTC
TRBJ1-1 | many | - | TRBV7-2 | CASSLPSAGTMNTEAFF | TGTGCCAGCAGCTTACCCTCGGCGGGGACTATGAACACTGAAGCTTTCTTT
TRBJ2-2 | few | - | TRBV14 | CASSQIQVAANTGELFF | TGTGCCAGCAGCCAAATCCAGGTAGCGGCGAACACCGGGGAGCTGTTTTTT